This T cell receptor (beta chain) was retrieved from a study of T cell responses to AZD1222 COVID-19 vaccine. On the study more broadly: Second-dose intervals of approximately 4 or approximately 12 weeks were pooled.

The CDR3 is 14 amino acids. V dropped 2 bases and J dropped 5 bases, with 13 bases sitting between them. The germline V gene has CDR1 MNHNY and CDR2 SVGAGI (reference sequence). Remarks on this clone: The antigen remains undetermined.

Study-wide results and caveats: Possibly, clonal diversity was underestimated; donors were largely white British and included more females. Increases in Spike-specific TCR breadth and depth were seen after two AZD1222 doses.

Clones were read by immunoSEQ multiplex PCR, and TCRdb kept only the in-frame ones, dropping some. The sample lists approximately 180,000 clones, around 90% seen once, with around 3% in the top ten. The sequence was obtained from an adult in good health. This chain connects TRBV6-6 to TRBJ2-7, with no clear D. Sequences were derived from peripheral blood, sampled on day 0 of AZD1222 vaccination. DNA of the CDR3: TGTGCCAGCAGTTACGAAGTTCATAAGGACGAGCAGTACTTC. Residues: CASSYEVHKDEQYF.